This T cell receptor (beta chain) was found in a study of blood T cell repertoires in COVID-19. Using immunoSEQ multiplex PCR, the repertoire was profiled, and TCRdb retains in-frame clones only, with some absent. Here the sample spans approximately 250,000 clones, 70% to 90% being singletons. The CDR3 spans 12 residues. Germline CDR1 MGHRA, CDR2 YSYEKL. V was shortened by 1 base and J by 13 bases, with 8 bases between the two germline ends. The receptor's source is a woman between 50 and 59 years old with acute COVID-19. This chain connects TRBV4-1 to TRBJ1-6; the D is unclear. The specimen sequenced was PBMCs or T cells enriched from blood (not recorded which). The CDR3 region is CASSQVAAPLHF. CDR3 coding DNA: TGCGCCAGCAGCCAAGTGGCAGCGCCCCTCCACTTT.